This T cell receptor (beta chain) was sequenced in a study of T cell repertoires in cytomegalovirus infection. The overall study: In public TCR beta signatures, there were indications of both CMV infection and matching HLA type.

This clonotype was counted at least ten times. TCRdb itself ran the reads through MiXCR, one entry per CDR3 protein. Of fewer than 550,000 distinct CDR3 sequences in the sample, 26% were seen once. V lost 8 bases and J 2 bases, leaving 16 bases between the germline ends. Germline V gene data show CDR1 as SNHLY and CDR2 as FYNNEI. This CDR3 contains 15 residues. The TCR sequence derives from a human donor in good health (CMV status not recorded). Some clones in this sample may be carry-over from other donors' samples. The chain uses TRBV2 and TRBJ1-5, with D uncertain. The sample taken for sequencing was PBMCs. The chain's CDR3 is CASGRAPSGNQPQHF. The CDR3 coding sequence is TGTGCCAGCGGGAGGGCGCCTTCTGGCAATCAGCCCCAGCATTTT.